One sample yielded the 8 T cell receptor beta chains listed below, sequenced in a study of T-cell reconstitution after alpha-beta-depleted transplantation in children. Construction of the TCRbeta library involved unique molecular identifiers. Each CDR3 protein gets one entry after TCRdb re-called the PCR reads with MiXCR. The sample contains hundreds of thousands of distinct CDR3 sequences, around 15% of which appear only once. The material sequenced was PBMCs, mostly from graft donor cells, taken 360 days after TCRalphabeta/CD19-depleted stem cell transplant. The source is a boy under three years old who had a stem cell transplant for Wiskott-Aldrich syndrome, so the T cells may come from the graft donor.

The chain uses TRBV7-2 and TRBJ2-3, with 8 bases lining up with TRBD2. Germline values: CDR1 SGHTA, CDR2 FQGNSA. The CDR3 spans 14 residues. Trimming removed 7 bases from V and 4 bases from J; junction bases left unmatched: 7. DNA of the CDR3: TGTGCCAGCACCCACGGGGGGGTCTCAGATACGCAGTATTTT. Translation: CASTHGGVSDTQYF.

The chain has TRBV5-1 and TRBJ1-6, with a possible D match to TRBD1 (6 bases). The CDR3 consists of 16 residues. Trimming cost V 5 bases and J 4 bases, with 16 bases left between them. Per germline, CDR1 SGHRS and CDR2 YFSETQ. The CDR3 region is CASRSYRVNYNSPLHF. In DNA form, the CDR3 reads TGCGCCAGCAGGTCATACAGGGTGAATTATAATTCACCCCTCCACTTT.

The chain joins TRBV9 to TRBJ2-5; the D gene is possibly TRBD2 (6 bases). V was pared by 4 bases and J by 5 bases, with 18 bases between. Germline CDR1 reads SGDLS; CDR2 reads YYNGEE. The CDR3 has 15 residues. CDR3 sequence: CASSLDGGFYETQYF. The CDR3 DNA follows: TGTGCCAGCAGCCTGGACGGAGGGTTTTATGAGACCCAGTACTTC.

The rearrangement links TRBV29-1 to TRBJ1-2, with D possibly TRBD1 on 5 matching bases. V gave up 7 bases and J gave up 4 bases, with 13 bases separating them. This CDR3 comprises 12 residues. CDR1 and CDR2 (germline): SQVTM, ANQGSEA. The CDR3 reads CSAHSRGYGYTF. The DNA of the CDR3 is TGCAGCGCCCACTCTAGGGGCTATGGCTACACCTTC.

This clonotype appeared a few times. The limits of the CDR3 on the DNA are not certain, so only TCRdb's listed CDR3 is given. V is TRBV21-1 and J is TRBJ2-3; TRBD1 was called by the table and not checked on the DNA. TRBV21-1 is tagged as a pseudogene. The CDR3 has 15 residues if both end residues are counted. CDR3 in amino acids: CASRTVGEGTDTQYF.

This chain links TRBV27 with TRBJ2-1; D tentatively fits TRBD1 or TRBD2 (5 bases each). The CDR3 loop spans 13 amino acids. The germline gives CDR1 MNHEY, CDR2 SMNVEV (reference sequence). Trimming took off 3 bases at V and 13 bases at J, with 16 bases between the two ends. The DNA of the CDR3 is TGTGCCAGCAGTTTTCACGGGACCAAAATACAGTTCTTC. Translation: CASSFHGTKIQFF.

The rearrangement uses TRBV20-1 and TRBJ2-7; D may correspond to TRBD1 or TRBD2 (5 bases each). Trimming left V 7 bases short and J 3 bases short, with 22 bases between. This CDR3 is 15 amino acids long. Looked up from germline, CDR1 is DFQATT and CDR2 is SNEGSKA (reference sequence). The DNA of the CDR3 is TGCAGTGTGCTCTTAAACCGGGACCCTTACTACGAGCAGTACTTC. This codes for CSVLLNRDPYYEQYF.

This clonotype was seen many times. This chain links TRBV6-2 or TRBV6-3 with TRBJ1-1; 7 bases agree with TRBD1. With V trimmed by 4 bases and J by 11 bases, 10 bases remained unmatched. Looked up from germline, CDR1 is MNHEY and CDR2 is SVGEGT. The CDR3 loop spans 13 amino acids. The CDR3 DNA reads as TGTGCCAGCAGTTTACGACAGGGTGGAAAGGCTTTCTTT. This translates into CASSLRQGGKAFF.